A selection of T cell receptor beta chains follows, all from one sample in a study of blood T cell repertoires in COVID-19. Sequenced by immunoSEQ multiplex PCR; TCRdb stores in-frame clones only, minus some. The sample includes 380,000 or so clones, about 89% seen only once; the top ten take 1% to 1.5%. The specimen was peripheral blood. These receptors all stem from a man aged 35 to 55 with acute or convalescent COVID-19. Each CDR3 is given with its conserved first and last residue. The order of the fields is CDR3 DNA, CDR3 protein, D gene, clone size, V gene, J gene. The D gene is left open where the match is weak. Clone size appears in some rows only: once, few, many, or a class for an expanded clone.

TGCGCCAGCAGCTTGGTCGGGGGACGACACACCGGGGAGCTGTTTTTT,CASSLVGGRHTGELFF,-,-,TRBV5-1,TRBJ2-2
TGTGCCAGCAGCCGAGACAGGGTGGCCGGGGAGCTGTTTTTT,CASSRDRVAGELFF,TRBD1,-,TRBV6-5,TRBJ2-2
TGTGCCGCGGGACCGGTCATCGGTACGCAGTATTTT,CAAGPVIGTQYF,-,-,TRBV28,TRBJ2-3
TGTGCCAGCAGCTTCCGGGGGTACTACAATGAGCAGTTCTTC,CASSFRGYYNEQFF,-,-,TRBV11-1,TRBJ2-1
TGTGCCATCAGTGGACGGGGGGGCGGCACAGATACGCAGTATTTT,CAISGRGGGTDTQYF,TRBD2,-,TRBV10-3,TRBJ2-3
TGTGCCAGCAGCTCAGGGGATGAGCAGTACTTC,CASSSGDEQYF,-,-,TRBV27,TRBJ2-7
TGTGCCAGCAGTTATAATTTGAACACTGAAGCTTTCTTT,CASSYNLNTEAFF,-,-,TRBV6-5,TRBJ1-1
TGTGCCAGCAGCTTAGGTGCGAGCACAGATACGCAGTATTTT,CASSLGASTDTQYF,-,-,TRBV11-3,TRBJ2-3
TGTGCCAGCAGCGCAGATTACCGGGACAGGGGTTTAAGTAACTATGGCTACACCTTC,CASSADYRDRGLSNYGYTF,TRBD1,-,TRBV9,TRBJ1-2
TGTGCCAGCAGCTCGACAGGGCTTGGCTACACCTTC,CASSSTGLGYTF,TRBD1,-,TRBV7-2,TRBJ1-2
TGCGCCAGCAGCTTGGGAGGCTGGAGGCAGAGCAATGAGCAGTTCTTC,CASSLGGWRQSNEQFF,-,-,TRBV5-1,TRBJ2-1
TGCGCCAGCAGCTTGGAGACAGGGGAAGCTTTCTTT,CASSLETGEAFF,TRBD1,-,TRBV5-1,TRBJ1-1
TGTGCCAGCAGAATCTTCACAGGTGAAAACACTGAAGCTTTCTTT,CASRIFTGENTEAFF,-,once,TRBV28,TRBJ1-1
TGTGCCAGCAGCTTTCCAAGGGGGCATGGCACCGGGGAGCTGTTTTTT,CASSFPRGHGTGELFF,TRBD1,-,TRBV7-3,TRBJ2-2
TGTGCCAGCAGCTTGGACAGGGCACAACAATACTTC,CASSLDRAQQYF,-,-,TRBV5-4,TRBJ1-2
TGTGCCAGCAGCGACCGTTGGACTCGCCCTATCTACGAGCAGTACTTC,CASSDRWTRPIYEQYF,-,-,TRBV3-1/TRBV3-2,TRBJ2-7
TGTGCCAGCAGCTTAGACCTCAACCCACCTATGCAGCTGTTTTTT,CASSLDLNPPMQLFF,-,-,TRBV7-2,TRBJ2-2
TGTGCCTCTTCGGACAGATCGAACACTGAAGCTTTCTTT,CASSDRSNTEAFF,-,-,TRBV30,TRBJ1-1
TGTGCCAGCAGCTTAAACAACGGGAGGCGCACTGAAGCTTTCTTT,CASSLNNGRRTEAFF,-,-,TRBV7-2,TRBJ1-1
TGTGCCAGCAGTTACTCCTCGGACAGGAGCTATGGCTACACCTTC,CASSYSSDRSYGYTF,TRBD1,-,TRBV6-5,TRBJ1-2
TGTGCCAGCAGTTTGTCCGGTAATCAGCCCCAGCATTTT,CASSLSGNQPQHF,-,-,TRBV12-3/TRBV12-4,TRBJ1-5
TGTGCCAGCAGTTTATGGAAAAAACTAGCGGGGGCCGTCAATGAGCAGTTCTTC,CASSLWKKLAGAVNEQFF,TRBD2,once,TRBV28,TRBJ2-1
TGTGCCAGCAGCTTATCCTACCGGGACAGGGGGCTCTATGGCTACACCTTC,CASSLSYRDRGLYGYTF,TRBD1,-,TRBV7-9,TRBJ1-2
TGTGCCAGCAGCTCGCAGACAGGGTTCTATGAGCAGTTCTTC,CASSSQTGFYEQFF,TRBD1,-,TRBV9,TRBJ2-1
TGTGCCAGCAGCCCCGAGACAGGGGTTGATACGCAGTATTTT,CASSPETGVDTQYF,TRBD1,-,TRBV28,TRBJ2-3
TGCGCCAGCAGCCCACGACTAGCGAAAGAGACCCAGTACTTC,CASSPRLAKETQYF,TRBD2,-,TRBV5-1,TRBJ2-5
TGTGCCACCAGAGCGGGTGGATCTGGAAACACCATATATTTT,CATRAGGSGNTIYF,-,-,TRBV28,TRBJ1-3
TGTGCCAGCAGTTACGTGGCGGGAGAGGGCTACACCTTC,CASSYVAGEGYTF,-,-,TRBV6-6,TRBJ1-2
TGTGCCAGCAGCCGGGGATTGAGCGGGAGGGCCCACGAGCAGTACTTC,CASSRGLSGRAHEQYF,TRBD2,-,TRBV11-2,TRBJ2-7
TGTGCCAGCAGTTCGACGGGAAGCTCCTACAATGAGCAGTTCTTC,CASSSTGSSYNEQFF,-,once,TRBV27,TRBJ2-1
TGTGCCAGCAGCCCCGGACAGGGGAGATTTTATGGAAACACCATATATTTT,CASSPGQGRFYGNTIYF,TRBD1,-,TRBV7-9,TRBJ1-3
TGTGCCAGCAGCCTAAACCCAGGGGTCGAGGAATCACCCCTCCACTTT,CASSLNPGVEESPLHF,-,-,TRBV7-6,TRBJ1-6
TGTGCCAGCACGACTAGTTCCGGCGAGCAGTACTTC,CASTTSSGEQYF,-,-,TRBV27,TRBJ2-7
TGTGCCAGCAGCACCAGTAAACAGGAAAACAATGAGCAGTTCTTC,CASSTSKQENNEQFF,-,-,TRBV21-1,TRBJ2-1
TGTGCCAGCAGTTACTCGATCGGCTCTGGAAACACCATATATTTT,CASSYSIGSGNTIYF,-,-,TRBV6-6,TRBJ1-3
TGTGCCAGCAGTGACTCAGGGGGCGCAGATACGCAGTATTTT,CASSDSGGADTQYF,TRBD1,few,TRBV6-4,TRBJ2-3
TGTGCCAGCAGCATTCCCCGGGACAGGGAGTATGGCTACACCTTC,CASSIPRDREYGYTF,-,-,TRBV21-1,TRBJ1-2
TGTGCCAGCAGTGAGGGTATTGAAGCTTTCTTT,CASSEGIEAFF,-,-,TRBV28,TRBJ1-1